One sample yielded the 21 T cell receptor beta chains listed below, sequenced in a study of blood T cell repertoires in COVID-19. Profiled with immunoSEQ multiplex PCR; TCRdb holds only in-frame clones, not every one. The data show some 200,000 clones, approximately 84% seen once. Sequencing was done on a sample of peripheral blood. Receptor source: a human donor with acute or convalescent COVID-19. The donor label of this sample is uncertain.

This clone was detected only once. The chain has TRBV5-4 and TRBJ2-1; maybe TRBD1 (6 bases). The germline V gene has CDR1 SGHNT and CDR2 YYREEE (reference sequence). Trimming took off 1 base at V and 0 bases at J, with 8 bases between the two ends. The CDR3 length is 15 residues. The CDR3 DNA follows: TGTGCCAGCAGCTTGACAGGGCTCTCCTACAATGAGCAGTTCTTC. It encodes CASSLTGLSYNEQFF.

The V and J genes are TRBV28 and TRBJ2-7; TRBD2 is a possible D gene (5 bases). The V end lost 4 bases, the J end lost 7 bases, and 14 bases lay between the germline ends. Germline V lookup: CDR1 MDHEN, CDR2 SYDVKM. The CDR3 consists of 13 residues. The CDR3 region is CASSWGPTGEQYF. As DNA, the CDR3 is TGTGCCAGCAGTTGGGGTCCCACGGGGGAGCAGTACTTC.

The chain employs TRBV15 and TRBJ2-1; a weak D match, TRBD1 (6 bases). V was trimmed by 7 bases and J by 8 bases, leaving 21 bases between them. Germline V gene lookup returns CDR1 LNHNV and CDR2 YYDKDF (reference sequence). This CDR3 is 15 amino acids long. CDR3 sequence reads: CATTHSRGGADEQFF. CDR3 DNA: TGTGCCACCACTCATAGTCGAGGGGGAGCGGATGAGCAGTTCTTC.

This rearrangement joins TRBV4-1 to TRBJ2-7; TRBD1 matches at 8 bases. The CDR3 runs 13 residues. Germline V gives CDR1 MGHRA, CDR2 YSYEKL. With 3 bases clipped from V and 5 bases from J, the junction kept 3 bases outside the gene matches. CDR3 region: CASSQLQGDEQYF. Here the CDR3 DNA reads TGCGCCAGCAGCCAGTTACAGGGGGACGAGCAGTACTTC.

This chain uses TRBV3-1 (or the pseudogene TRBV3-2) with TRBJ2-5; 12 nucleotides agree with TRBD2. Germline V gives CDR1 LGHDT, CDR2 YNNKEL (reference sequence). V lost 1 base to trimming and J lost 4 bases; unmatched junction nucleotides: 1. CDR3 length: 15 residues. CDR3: CASSQALAGGETQYF. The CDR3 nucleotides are TGTGCCAGCAGCCAAGCACTAGCGGGAGGAGAGACCCAGTACTTC.

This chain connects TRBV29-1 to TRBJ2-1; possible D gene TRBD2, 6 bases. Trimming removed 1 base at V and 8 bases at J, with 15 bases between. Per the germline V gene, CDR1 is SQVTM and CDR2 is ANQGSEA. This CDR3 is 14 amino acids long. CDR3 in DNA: TGCAGCGTTGAAGGCGGGGCCAAGAGTGATGAGCAGTTCTTC. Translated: CSVEGGAKSDEQFF.

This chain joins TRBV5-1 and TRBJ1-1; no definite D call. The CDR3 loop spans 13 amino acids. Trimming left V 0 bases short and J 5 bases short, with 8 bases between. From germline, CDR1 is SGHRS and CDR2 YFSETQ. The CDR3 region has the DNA TGCGCCAGCAGCTTGGCGGGGTTGACTGAAGCTTTCTTT. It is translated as CASSLAGLTEAFF.

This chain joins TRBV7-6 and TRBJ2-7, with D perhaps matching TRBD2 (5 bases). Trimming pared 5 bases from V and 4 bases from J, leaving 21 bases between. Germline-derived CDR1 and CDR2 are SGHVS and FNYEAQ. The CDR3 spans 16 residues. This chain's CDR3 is CASSPLIDRGLYEQYF. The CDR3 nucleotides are TGTGCCAGCAGCCCCCTCATTGATCGAGGGTTATACGAGCAGTACTTC.

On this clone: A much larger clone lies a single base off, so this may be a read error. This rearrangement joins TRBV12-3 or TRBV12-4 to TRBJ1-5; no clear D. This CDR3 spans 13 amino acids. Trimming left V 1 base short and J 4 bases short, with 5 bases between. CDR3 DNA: TGTGCCAGCAGTTTAGAGGAGAATCAGCCCCAGCATTTT. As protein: CASSLEENQPQHF.

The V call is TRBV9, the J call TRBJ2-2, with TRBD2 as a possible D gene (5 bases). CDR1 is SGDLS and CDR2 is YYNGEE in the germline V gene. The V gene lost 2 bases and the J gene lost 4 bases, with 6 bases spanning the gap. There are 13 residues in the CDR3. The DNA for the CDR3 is TGTGCCAGCAGCGTTGGGAGCACCGGGGAGCTGTTTTTT. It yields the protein CASSVGSTGELFF.

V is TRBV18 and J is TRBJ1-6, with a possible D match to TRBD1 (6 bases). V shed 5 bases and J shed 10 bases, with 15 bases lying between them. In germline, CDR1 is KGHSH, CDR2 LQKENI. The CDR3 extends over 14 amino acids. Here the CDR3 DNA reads TGTGCCAGCTCATCACTAGGGGGGGAATCACCCCTCCACTTT. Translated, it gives CASSSLGGESPLHF. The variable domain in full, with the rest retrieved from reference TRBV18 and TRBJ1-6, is NAGVMQNPRHLVRRRGQEARLRCSPMKGHSHVYWYRQLPEEGLKFMVYLQKENIIDESGMPKERFSAEFPKEGPSILRIQQVVRGDSAAYFCASSSLGGESPLHFGNGTRLTVT.

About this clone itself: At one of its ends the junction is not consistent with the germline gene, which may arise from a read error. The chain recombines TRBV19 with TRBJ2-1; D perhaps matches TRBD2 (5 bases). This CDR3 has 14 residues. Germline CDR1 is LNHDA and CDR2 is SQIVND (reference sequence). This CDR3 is CASSFLASSNEQFF. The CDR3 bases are TGTGCCAGTAGTTTCCTAGCATCCTCCAATGAGCAGTTCTTC.

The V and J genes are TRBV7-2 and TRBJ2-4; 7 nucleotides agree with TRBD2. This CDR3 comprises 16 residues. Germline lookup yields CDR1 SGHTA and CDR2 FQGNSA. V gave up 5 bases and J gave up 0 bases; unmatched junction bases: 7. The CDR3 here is CASSKLATLAKNIQYF. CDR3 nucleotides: TGTGCCAGCAGCAAACTAGCGACCCTAGCCAAAAACATTCAGTACTTC.

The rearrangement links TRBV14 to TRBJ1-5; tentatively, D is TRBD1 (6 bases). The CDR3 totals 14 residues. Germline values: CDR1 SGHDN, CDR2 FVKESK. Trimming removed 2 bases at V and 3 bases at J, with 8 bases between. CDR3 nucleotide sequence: TGTGCCAGCAGCCAAACAGGGAACAATCAGCCCCAGCATTTT. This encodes CASSQTGNNQPQHF.

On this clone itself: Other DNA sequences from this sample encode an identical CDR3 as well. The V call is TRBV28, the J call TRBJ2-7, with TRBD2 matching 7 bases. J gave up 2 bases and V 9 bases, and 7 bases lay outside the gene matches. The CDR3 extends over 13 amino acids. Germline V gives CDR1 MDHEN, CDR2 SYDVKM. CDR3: CASSKGLPYEQYF. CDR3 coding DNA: TGTGCCAGTAGCAAGGGACTACCCTACGAGCAGTACTTC.

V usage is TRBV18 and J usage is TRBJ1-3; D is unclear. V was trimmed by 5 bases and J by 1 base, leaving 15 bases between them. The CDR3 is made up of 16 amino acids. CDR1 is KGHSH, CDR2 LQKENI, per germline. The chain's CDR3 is CASSDQERPSGNTIYF. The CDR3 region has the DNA TGTGCCAGCTCAGACCAGGAACGGCCATCTGGAAACACCATATATTTT.

Written as DNA, the CDR3 is TGTGCCAGCAGCAGAGACAGAATGAACACTGAAGCTTTCTTT. Translation gives CASSRDRMNTEAFF. The chain carries TRBV5-6 and TRBJ1-1, with D maybe TRBD1 (5 bases). The germline gives CDR1 SGHDT, CDR2 YYEEEE. The CDR3 consists of 14 residues. V was shortened by 4 bases and J by 0 bases, with 10 bases between the two germline ends.

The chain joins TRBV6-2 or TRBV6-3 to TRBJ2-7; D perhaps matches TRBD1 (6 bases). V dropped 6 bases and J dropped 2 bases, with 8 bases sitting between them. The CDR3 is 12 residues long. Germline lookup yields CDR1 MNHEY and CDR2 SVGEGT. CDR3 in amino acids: CASSDRTYEQYF. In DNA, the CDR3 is TGTGCCAGCAGCGACAGGACCTACGAGCAGTACTTC.

CDR3 nucleotides: TGCGCCAGCAGTCCCCCCCCCAGGGGTGGCACTGAAGCTTTCTTT. Translated, it gives CASSPPPRGGTEAFF. V usage is TRBV10-2 and J usage is TRBJ1-1; a possible D gene is TRBD1 (6 bases). The germline V gene has CDR1 WSHSY and CDR2 SAAADI. The CDR3 is 15 residues long. V was clipped by 5 bases and J by 4 bases, with 17 bases between them.

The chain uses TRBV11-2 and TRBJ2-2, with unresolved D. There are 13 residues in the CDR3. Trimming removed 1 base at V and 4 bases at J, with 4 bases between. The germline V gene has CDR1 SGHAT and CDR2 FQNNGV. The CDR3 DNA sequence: TGTGCCAGCAGCTTAGCGCGCACCGGGGAGCTGTTTTTT. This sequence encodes CASSLARTGELFF.

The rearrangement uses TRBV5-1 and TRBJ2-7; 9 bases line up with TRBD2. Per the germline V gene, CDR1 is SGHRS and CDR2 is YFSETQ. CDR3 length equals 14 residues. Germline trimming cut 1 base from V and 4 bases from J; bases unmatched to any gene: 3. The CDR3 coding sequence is TGCGCCAGCAGCTTGAATAGCGGGAGTTACGAGCAGTACTTC. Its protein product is CASSLNSGSYEQYF.